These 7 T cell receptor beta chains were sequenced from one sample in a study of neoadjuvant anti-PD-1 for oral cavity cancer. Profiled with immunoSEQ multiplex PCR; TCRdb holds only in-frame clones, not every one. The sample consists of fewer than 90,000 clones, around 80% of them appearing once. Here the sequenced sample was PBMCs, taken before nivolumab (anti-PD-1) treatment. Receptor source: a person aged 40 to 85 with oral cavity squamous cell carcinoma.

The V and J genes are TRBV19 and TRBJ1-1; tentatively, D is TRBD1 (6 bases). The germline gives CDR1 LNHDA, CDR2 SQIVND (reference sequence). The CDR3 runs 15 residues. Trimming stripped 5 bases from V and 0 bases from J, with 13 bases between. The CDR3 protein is CASSQQGPMNTEAFF. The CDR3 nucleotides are TGTGCCAGTAGTCAACAGGGCCCTATGAACACTGAAGCTTTCTTT.

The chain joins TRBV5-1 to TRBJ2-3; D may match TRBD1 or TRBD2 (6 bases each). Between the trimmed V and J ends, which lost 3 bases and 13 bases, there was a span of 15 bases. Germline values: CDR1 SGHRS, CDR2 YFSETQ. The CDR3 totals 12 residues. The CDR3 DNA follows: TGCGCCAGCAGCTCTGAGGGGGGCGCTAAGTATTTT. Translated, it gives CASSSEGGAKYF.

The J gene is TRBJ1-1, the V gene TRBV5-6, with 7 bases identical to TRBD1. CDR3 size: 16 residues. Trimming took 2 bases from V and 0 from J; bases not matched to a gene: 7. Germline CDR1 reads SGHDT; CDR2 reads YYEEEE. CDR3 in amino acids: CASSFRGTVMNTEAFF. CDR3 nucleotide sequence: TGTGCCAGCAGCTTCAGGGGGACAGTGATGAACACTGAAGCTTTCTTT.

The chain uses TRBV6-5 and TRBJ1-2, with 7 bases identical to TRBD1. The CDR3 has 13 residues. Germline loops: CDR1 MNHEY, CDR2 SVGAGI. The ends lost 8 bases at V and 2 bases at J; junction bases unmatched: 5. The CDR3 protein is CASRPGGNYGYTF. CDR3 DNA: TGTGCCAGCCGCCCAGGGGGAAACTATGGCTACACCTTC.

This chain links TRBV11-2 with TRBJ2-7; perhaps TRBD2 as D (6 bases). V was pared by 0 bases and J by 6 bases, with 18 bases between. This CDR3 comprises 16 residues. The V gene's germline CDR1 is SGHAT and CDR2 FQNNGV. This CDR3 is CASSLDPGRSGGEQYF. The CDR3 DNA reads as TGTGCCAGCAGCTTAGATCCCGGGAGATCCGGGGGCGAGCAGTACTTC. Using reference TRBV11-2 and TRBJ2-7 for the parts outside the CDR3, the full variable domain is EAGVAQSPRYKIIEKRQSVAFWCNPISGHATLYWYQQILGQGPKLLIQFQNNGVVDDSQLPKDRFSAERLKGVDSTLKIQPAKLEDSAVYLCASSLDPGRSGGEQYFGPGTRLTVT.

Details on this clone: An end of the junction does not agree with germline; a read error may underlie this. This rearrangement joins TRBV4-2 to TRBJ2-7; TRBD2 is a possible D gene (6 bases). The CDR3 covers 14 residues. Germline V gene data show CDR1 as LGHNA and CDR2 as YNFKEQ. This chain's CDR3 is CASSQDSQLATRVF. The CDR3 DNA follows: TGTGCCAGCAGCCAAGATTCCCAACTAGCAACCAGGGTCTTC.

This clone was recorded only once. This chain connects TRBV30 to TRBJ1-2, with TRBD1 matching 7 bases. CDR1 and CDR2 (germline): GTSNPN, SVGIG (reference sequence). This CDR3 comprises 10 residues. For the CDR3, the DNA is TGTGCAACAGGGGAAGTGGGCTACACCTTC. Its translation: CATGEVGYTF.